Each of the 18 T cell receptor beta chains below was sequenced from the same sample in a study of cytomegalovirus exposure and HLA in healthy donors. With 60 Vbeta and 13 Jbeta primers, the PCR was carried out. The repertoire was sequenced with immunoSEQ multiplex PCR; TCRdb's copy has only in-frame clones and lacks some. The sample contains about 140,000 clones, 82% of which appear only once. Specimen: PBMCs. The origin of the receptors is a young man in good health and CMV-seropositive.

V gene TRBV7-9 combines with J gene TRBJ1-2, with a tentative D call TRBD1 (6 bases). The germline gives CDR1 SEHNR, CDR2 FQNEAQ (reference sequence). V was clipped by 1 base and J by 8 bases, with 17 bases between them. The CDR3 covers 15 residues. The CDR3 region has the DNA TGTGCCAGCAGCTTAGTGAGGCAGGGGAATGGCGGCTACACCTTC. This encodes CASSLVRQGNGGYTF.

The V and J genes are TRBV19 and TRBJ1-5; 7 positions match TRBD1. Germline V lookup: CDR1 LNHDA, CDR2 SQIVND (reference sequence). This CDR3 is built from 14 residues. Trimming took 3 bases from V and 5 from J; bases not matched to a gene: 4. As DNA, the CDR3 is TGTGCCAGTAGTATCGGGACAGTGGATCAGCCCCAGCATTTT. Its translation: CASSIGTVDQPQHF.

The chain has TRBV7-9 and TRBJ1-4; the match to TRBD1 covers 8 bases. The germline gives CDR1 SEHNR, CDR2 FQNEAQ (reference sequence). CDR3 length equals 15 residues. V was clipped by 1 base and J by 7 bases; unmatched bases: 5. CDR3 DNA: TGTGCCAGCAGCTTAGGAACAGGGGGAGGTGAAAAACTGTTTTTT. This encodes CASSLGTGGGEKLFF. Supplemented by reference TRBV7-9 and TRBJ1-4, the full variable domain reads DTGVSQNPRHKITKRGQNVTFRCDPISEHNRLYWYRQTLGQGPEFLTYFQNEAQLEKSRLLSDRFSAERPKGSFSTLEIQRTEQGDSAMYLCASSLGTGGGEKLFFGSGTQLSVL.

The chain is built from TRBV30 and TRBJ1-2; D might be TRBD1 (6 bases). This CDR3 comprises 13 residues. Germline CDR1 reads GTSNPN; CDR2 reads SVGIG (reference sequence). Trimming left V 0 bases short and J 5 bases short, with 10 bases between. CDR3 loop: CAWSVNREYGYTF. CDR3 DNA: TGTGCCTGGAGTGTAAACAGGGAGTATGGCTACACCTTC.

Here the CDR3 DNA reads TGTGCCAGCAAAAACAGGGGGAATCAGCCCCAGCATTTT. It yields the protein CASKNRGNQPQHF. The genes are TRBV10-3 and TRBJ1-5; 8 positions match TRBD1. Germline V gene data show CDR1 as ENHRY and CDR2 as SYGVKD. The CDR3 consists of 13 residues. Trimming cost V 10 bases and J 4 bases; bases outside gene matches: 6.

V gene TRBV2 combines with J gene TRBJ2-3; 12 bases are shared with TRBD2. Losses at the gene ends were 6 bases for V and 1 base for J; bases not matched to a gene: 5. This CDR3 is 16 amino acids long. Germline V gene sequence: CDR1 SNHLY, CDR2 FYNNEI. The CDR3, as DNA: TGTGCCAGCAGAGACCGGACTAGCGGGGGCACAGATACGCAGTATTTT. This gives the protein CASRDRTSGGTDTQYF.

The chain carries TRBV6-1 and TRBJ1-2; possible D gene TRBD1, 5 bases. With 8 bases removed from V and 4 bases from J, the gap between germline ends came to 20 bases. Looked up from germline, CDR1 is MNHNS and CDR2 is SASEGT. The CDR3 is 15 amino acids. The DNA of the CDR3 is TGTGCCAGCGGAGTCCGGGGGTTGGGGGGCTATGGCTACACCTTC. Translation gives CASGVRGLGGYGYTF.

V gene TRBV4-2 combines with J gene TRBJ2-5; 10 bases agree with TRBD2. CDR1 is LGHNA and CDR2 is YNFKEQ in the germline V gene. V lost 4 bases to trimming and J lost 3 bases; unmatched junction nucleotides: 5. The CDR3 is made up of 15 amino acids. DNA of the CDR3: TGTGCCAGCAGCCTTCGACTAGCGGGTGAAGAGACCCAGTACTTC. Protein product: CASSLRLAGEETQYF.

The gene calls are TRBV30 and TRBJ2-7, with 9 bases identical to TRBD2. V lost 7 bases to trimming and J lost 3 bases; unmatched junction nucleotides: 7. The CDR3 runs 13 residues. CDR1 is GTSNPN and CDR2 is SVGIG in the germline V gene (reference sequence). The CDR3 DNA is TGTGCCTTGACTAGCGGAGCAGACTACGAGCAGTACTTC. It encodes CALTSGADYEQYF.

This chain links TRBV30 with TRBJ1-1, with D possibly matching TRBD1 (6 bases). The V and J ends lost 5 bases and 5 bases respectively, with 12 bases between them. CDR1 and CDR2 (germline): GTSNPN, SVGIG (reference sequence). The CDR3 has 12 amino acids. CDR3 in DNA: TGTGCCTGGGGGTCAGGGGAGACTGAAGCTTTCTTT. Protein: CAWGSGETEAFF. Drawing the rest from reference TRBV30 and TRBJ1-1, the complete variable domain is SQTIHQWPATLVQPVGSPLSLECTVEGTSNPNLYWYRQAAGRGLQLLFYSVGIGQISSEVPQNLSASRPQDRQFILSSKKLLLSDSGFYLCAWGSGETEAFFGQGTRLTVV.

The chain employs TRBV18 and TRBJ1-1; D might be TRBD1 (5 bases). This CDR3 region has 14 residues. The germline gives CDR1 KGHSH, CDR2 LQKENI. Trimming took 8 bases from V and 5 from J, leaving 18 bases between them. CDR3 region: CASAPFGGGTEAFF. DNA of the CDR3: TGTGCCAGCGCTCCTTTCGGGGGAGGAACTGAAGCTTTCTTT.

A single count supports this clone. This chain links TRBV18 with TRBJ1-4, with TRBD1 matching 7 bases. Germline V gene data show CDR1 as KGHSH and CDR2 as LQKENI. J gave up 4 bases and V 5 bases, and 4 bases lay outside the gene matches. The CDR3 totals 14 residues. CDR3 residues: CASSWTGDNEKLFF. DNA of the CDR3: TGTGCCAGCTCATGGACAGGAGATAATGAAAAACTGTTTTTT.

The V and J genes are TRBV5-1 and TRBJ2-6; D may be TRBD1 (6 bases). The CDR3 covers 16 residues. Germline loops: CDR1 SGHRS, CDR2 YFSETQ. Trimming took 4 bases from V and 5 from J, leaving 16 bases between them. The CDR3 DNA follows: TGCGCCAGCAGCCATTTGGACAGCCTCTGGGCCAACGTCCTGACTTTC. Amino acid sequence: CASSHLDSLWANVLTF.

The chain links TRBV29-1 to TRBJ2-5; the D is unclear. The DNA end is more similar to TRBJ2-7, so the J call may be wrong. Germline loops: CDR1 SQVTM, CDR2 ANQGSEA. The CDR3 spans 11 residues. CDR3 sequence (DNA): TGCAGCGTTGAAGAAGACTACGAGCAGTACTTC. It codes for CSVEEDYEQYF.

The table lists this clone with a count of one. The chain carries TRBV19 and TRBJ2-7; TRBD2 agrees at 11 bases. The CDR3 extends over 16 amino acids. Germline assignment: CDR1 LNHDA and CDR2 SQIVND (reference sequence). J lost 3 bases, V lost 5 bases, and 9 bases had no gene match. The CDR3 is CASSHPGTSGGYEQYF. CDR3 coding DNA: TGTGCCAGTAGTCATCCCGGGACTAGCGGTGGCTACGAGCAGTACTTC.

The chain carries TRBV5-4 and TRBJ2-3; possibly TRBD1 for D (5 bases). Germline V gene data show CDR1 as SGHNT and CDR2 as YYREEE (reference sequence). The length of the CDR3 is 15 residues. The V end lost 1 base, the J end lost 2 bases, and 11 bases lay between the germline ends. CDR3 amino acids: CASSLQGHSTDTQYF. CDR3 DNA: TGTGCCAGCAGCTTGCAGGGTCACTCCACAGATACGCAGTATTTT.

V gene TRBV25-1 combines with J gene TRBJ1-2; TRBD1 aligns across 7 bases. V shed 8 bases, J shed 2 bases, and the junction held 8 bases outside the gene matches. Germline V lookup: CDR1 MGHDK, CDR2 SYGVNS. The CDR3 consists of 14 residues. CDR3 sequence (DNA): TGTGCCAGCGGTCCGACAGGGACGAACTATGGCTACACCTTC. Translation: CASGPTGTNYGYTF.

The rearrangement uses TRBV30 and TRBJ2-1; 8 positions agree with TRBD2. The CDR3 has 14 amino acids. After removal of 5 bases from V and 7 bases from J, the junction contained 10 bases not matched to a gene. Germline CDR1 reads GTSNPN; CDR2 reads SVGIG (reference sequence). Written as DNA, the CDR3 is TGTGCCTGGTCAGCGGGAGAAAGGGAGAATGAGCAGTTCTTC. Encoded protein: CAWSAGERENEQFF.